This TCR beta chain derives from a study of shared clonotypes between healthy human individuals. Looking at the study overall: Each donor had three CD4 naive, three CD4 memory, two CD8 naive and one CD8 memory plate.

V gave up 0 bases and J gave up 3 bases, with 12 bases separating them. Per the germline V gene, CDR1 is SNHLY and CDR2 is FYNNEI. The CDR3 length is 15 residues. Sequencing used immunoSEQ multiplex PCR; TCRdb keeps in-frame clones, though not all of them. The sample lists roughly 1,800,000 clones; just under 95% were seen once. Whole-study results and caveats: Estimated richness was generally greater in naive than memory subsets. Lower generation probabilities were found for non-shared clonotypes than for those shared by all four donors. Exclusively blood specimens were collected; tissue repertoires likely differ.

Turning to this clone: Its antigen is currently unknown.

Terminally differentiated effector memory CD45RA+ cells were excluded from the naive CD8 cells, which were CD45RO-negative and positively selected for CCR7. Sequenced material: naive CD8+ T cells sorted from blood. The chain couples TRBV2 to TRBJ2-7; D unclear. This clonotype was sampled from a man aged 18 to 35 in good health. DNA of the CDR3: TGTGCCAGCAGTGAAGCGCTTCGGCAAATCTACGAGCAGTACTTC. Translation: CASSEALRQIYEQYF.